The rows below give T cell receptor beta chains drawn from one sample of a study of somatic mutations in cytotoxic T cells in rheumatoid arthritis. The assay was immunoSEQ multiplex PCR, and TCRdb's table has in-frame clones only and misses some. The data show 15,000 to 20,000 clones, roughly four fifths seen once. Sequenced: CD8+ T cells sorted from blood. These receptors were obtained from a woman in her 50s with rheumatoid arthritis. The CDR3 runs from the conserved cysteine through the conserved F or W. A D gene is named only where the DNA matches it firmly. Clone size is stated in some rows and not others, as once, few, many or a class when expanded.

j_call,v_call,clone_size,d_call,cdr3_nt,cdr3_aa
TRBJ2-3,TRBV30,once,TRBD1,TGTGCCTGGACTATACCAGGGGGCCCAGATACGCAGTATTTT,CAWTIPGGPDTQYF
TRBJ2-7,TRBV14,.,TRBD2,TGTGCCAGCAGCCTCTCGACGGGACTAGCCTACGAGCAGTACTTC,CASSLSTGLAYEQYF
TRBJ2-1,TRBV6-1,.,TRBD2,TGTGCCAGCAGTGGACGACTAGCGGGGGCCATCGAGAATGAGCAGTTCTTC,CASSGRLAGAIENEQFF
TRBJ2-2,TRBV6-4,.,TRBD1,TGTGCCAGCAGCACCGGGACAGGGGTATCCGGGGAGCTGTTTTTT,CASSTGTGVSGELFF
TRBJ2-2,TRBV12-5,.,.,TGTGCTAGTGGTCGCAATCAGGGGTTGTGGACCGGGGAGCTGTTTTTT,CASGRNQGLWTGELFF
TRBJ1-1,TRBV19,few,TRBD1,TGTGCCAGTAGTATAGACGGACAGGGTGGAGCACTGAAAGCTTTCTTT,CASSIDGQGGALKAFF
TRBJ1-1,TRBV28,.,TRBD1,TGTGCCAGCAGTTTAGGACAGGACACTGAAGCTTTCTTT,CASSLGQDTEAFF
TRBJ2-4,TRBV11-1,once,.,TGTGCCAGCAGCTTAAGGGGGGTCAAAAACATTCAGTACTTC,CASSLRGVKNIQYF
TRBJ1-2,TRBV7-3,.,TRBD1,TGTGCCAGCAGCGCGACAGGGGGTGGTGGCTACACCTTC,CASSATGGGGYTF
TRBJ1-1,TRBV11-2,.,.,TGTGCCAGCAGCTCGGGAGGGGAGCATAGGTCTGAAGCTTTCTTT,CASSSGGEHRSEAFF
TRBJ1-3,TRBV15,few,.,TGTGCCACCAGCAGAGTAGCCTACAGGGCACCCTGGGGAAACACCATATATTTT,CATSRVAYRAPWGNTIYF
TRBJ1-4,TRBV7-9,once,.,TGTGCCAGCAGCTTAGCGCTCATTAGGCAGAATGAAAAACTGTTTTTT,CASSLALIRQNEKLFF
TRBJ1-2,TRBV29-1,.,TRBD1,TGCAGCGTTGAAGCCCGGGACAGAAATGGCTACACCTTC,CSVEARDRNGYTF
TRBJ2-2,TRBV6-1,once,TRBD2,TGTGCCAGCAGTACATCTAGCGGGTCCACCGGGGAGCTGTTTTTT,CASSTSSGSTGELFF
TRBJ1-2,TRBV7-3,once,.,TGTGCCAGCAGCTTCGTACCGGGGGATGGCTACACCTTC,CASSFVPGDGYTF